This record concerns one TCR beta chain sequence. The data were taken from a study of T cell changes during pregnancy in multiple sclerosis. Germline loops: CDR1 SGHVS, CDR2 FQNEAQ. V was pared by 1 base and J by 0 bases, with 10 bases between. The CDR3 length is 15 residues. Libraries were prepared by immunoSEQ multiplex PCR; TCRdb keeps only in-frame clonotypes and omits some of them. This table has 75,000 to 95,000 clones, less than 95% appearing once. The V gene is TRBV7-8, the J gene TRBJ2-7; no firm D call. Sequencing was performed on peripheral blood, taken before pregnancy. The receptor was isolated from a female donor with multiple sclerosis, enrolled in a pregnancy study. As DNA, the CDR3 is TGTGCCAGCAGCTTAGAAACATCCCCCTCCTACGAGCAGTACTTC. Translated, it gives CASSLETSPSYEQYF.